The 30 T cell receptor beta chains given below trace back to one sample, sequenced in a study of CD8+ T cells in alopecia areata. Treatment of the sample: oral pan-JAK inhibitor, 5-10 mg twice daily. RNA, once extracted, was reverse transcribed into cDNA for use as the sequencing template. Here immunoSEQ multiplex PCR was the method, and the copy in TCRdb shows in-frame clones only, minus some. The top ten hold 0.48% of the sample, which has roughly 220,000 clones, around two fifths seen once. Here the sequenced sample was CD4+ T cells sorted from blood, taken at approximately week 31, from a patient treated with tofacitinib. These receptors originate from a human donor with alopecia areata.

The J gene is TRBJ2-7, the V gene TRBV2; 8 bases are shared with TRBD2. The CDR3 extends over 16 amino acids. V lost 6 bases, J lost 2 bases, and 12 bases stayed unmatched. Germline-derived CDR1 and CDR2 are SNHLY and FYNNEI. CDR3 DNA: TGTGCCAGCAGACAAGGATCGGGAGGGTATACCTACGAGCAGTACTTC. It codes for CASRQGSGGYTYEQYF.

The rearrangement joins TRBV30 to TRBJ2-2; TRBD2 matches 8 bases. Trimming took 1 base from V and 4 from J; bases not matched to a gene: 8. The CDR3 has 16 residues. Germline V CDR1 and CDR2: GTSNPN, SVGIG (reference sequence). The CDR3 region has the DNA TGTGCCTGGAGTGATGAGCGGGGGTTGGGCACCGGGGAGCTGTTTTTT. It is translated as CAWSDERGLGTGELFF. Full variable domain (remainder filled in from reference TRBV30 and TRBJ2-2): SQTIHQWPATLVQPVGSPLSLECTVEGTSNPNLYWYRQAAGRGLQLLFYSVGIGQISSEVPQNLSASRPQDRQFILSSKKLLLSDSGFYLCAWSDERGLGTGELFFGEGSRLTVL.

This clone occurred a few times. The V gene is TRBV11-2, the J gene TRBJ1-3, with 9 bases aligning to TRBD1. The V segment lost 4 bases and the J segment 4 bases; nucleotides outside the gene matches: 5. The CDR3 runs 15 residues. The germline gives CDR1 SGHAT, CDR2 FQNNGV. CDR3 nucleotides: TGTGCCAGCAGCTCAGGACAGGGGCACGGAAACACCATATATTTT. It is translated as CASSSGQGHGNTIYF.

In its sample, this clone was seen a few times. The CDR3 spells CASSVAASTSTEAFF. As DNA, the CDR3 is TGTGCCAGCAGCGTAGCAGCGTCCACGTCCACTGAAGCTTTCTTT. The gene calls are TRBV9 and TRBJ1-1; D is ambiguous. The CDR3 has 15 residues. Between the trimmed V and J ends, which lost 0 bases and 4 bases, there was a span of 13 bases. The germline V gene has CDR1 SGDLS and CDR2 YYNGEE.

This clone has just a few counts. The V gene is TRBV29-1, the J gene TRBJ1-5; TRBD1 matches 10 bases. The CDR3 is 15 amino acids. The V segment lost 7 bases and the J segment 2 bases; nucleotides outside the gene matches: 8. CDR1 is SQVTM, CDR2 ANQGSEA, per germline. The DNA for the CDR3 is TGCAGCGCACGGGACAGGGGTTCGGGCAATCAGCCCCAGCATTTT. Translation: CSARDRGSGNQPQHF.

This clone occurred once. The CDR3, as DNA: TGTGCCTGGAGTGTTTCTAGGAACACTGAAGCTTTCTTT. It translates to CAWSVSRNTEAFF. The chain couples TRBV30 to TRBJ1-1; D ambiguous. The V gene lost 0 bases and the J gene lost 1 base, with 6 bases spanning the gap. The CDR3 has 13 residues. Germline loops: CDR1 GTSNPN, CDR2 SVGIG (reference sequence).

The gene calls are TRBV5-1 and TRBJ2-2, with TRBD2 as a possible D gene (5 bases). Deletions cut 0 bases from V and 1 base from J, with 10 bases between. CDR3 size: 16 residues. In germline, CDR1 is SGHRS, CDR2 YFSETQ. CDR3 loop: CASSLGGGWNTGELFF. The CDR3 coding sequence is TGCGCCAGCAGCTTGGGTGGAGGATGGAACACCGGGGAGCTGTTTTTT.

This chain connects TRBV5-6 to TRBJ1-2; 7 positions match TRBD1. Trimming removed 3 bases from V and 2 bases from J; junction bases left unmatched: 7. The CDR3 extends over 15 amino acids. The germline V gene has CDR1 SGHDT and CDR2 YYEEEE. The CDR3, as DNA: TGTGCCAGCAGCTCGGGACAGCCTAAGAACTATGGCTACACCTTC. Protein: CASSSGQPKNYGYTF.

The CDR3 bases are TGTGCCAGCAGTGAGAGACTAGCGGGGGACTTCACAGATACGCAGTATTTT. Translating it yields CASSERLAGDFTDTQYF. V is TRBV27 and J is TRBJ2-3; 12 positions agree with TRBD2. The junction had 8 bases not matched to a gene; V was cut back by 5 bases and J by 2 bases. CDR3 length: 17 amino acids. Germline-derived CDR1 and CDR2 are MNHEY and SMNVEV (reference sequence).

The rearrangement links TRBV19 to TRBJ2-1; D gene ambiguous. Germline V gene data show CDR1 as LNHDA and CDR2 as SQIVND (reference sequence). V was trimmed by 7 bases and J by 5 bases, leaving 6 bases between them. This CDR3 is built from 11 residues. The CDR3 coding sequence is TGTGCCAGTATGGCCCACAATGAGCAGTTCTTC. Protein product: CASMAHNEQFF.

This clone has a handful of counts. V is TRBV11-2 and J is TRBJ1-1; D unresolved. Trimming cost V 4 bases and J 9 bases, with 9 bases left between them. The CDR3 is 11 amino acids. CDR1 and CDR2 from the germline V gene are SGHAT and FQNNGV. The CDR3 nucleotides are TGTGCCAGCAGCTCATCCCCAAAAGCTTTCTTT. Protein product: CASSSSPKAFF.

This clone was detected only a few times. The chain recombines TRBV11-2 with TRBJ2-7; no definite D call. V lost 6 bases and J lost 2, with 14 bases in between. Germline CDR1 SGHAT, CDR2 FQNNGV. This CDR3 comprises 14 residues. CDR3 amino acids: CASRTMGRTYEQYF. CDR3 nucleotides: TGTGCCAGCAGAACGATGGGCCGGACCTACGAGCAGTACTTC. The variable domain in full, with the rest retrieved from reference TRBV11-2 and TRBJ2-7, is EAGVAQSPRYKIIEKRQSVAFWCNPISGHATLYWYQQILGQGPKLLIQFQNNGVVDDSQLPKDRFSAERLKGVDSTLKIQPAKLEDSAVYLCASRTMGRTYEQYFGPGTRLTVT.

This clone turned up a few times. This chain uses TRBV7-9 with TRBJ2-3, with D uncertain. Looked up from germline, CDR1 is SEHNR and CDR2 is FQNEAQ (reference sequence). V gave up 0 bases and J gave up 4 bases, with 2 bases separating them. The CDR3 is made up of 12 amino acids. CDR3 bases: TGTGCCAGCAGCTTAGCTCCAGATACGCAGTATTTT. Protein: CASSLAPDTQYF.

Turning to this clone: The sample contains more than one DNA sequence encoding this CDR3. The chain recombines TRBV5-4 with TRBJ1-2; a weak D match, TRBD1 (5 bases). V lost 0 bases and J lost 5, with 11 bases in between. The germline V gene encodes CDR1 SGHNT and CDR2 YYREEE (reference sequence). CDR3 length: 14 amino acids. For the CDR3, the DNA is TGTGCCAGCAGCTTGGAAGGGGTCAGATATGGCTACACCTTC. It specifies CASSLEGVRYGYTF.

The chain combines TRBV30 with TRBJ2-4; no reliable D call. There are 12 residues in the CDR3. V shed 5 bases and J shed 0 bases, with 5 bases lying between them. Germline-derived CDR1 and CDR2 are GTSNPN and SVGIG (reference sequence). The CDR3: CAWDGAKNIQYF. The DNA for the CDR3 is TGTGCCTGGGACGGAGCCAAAAACATTCAGTACTTC.

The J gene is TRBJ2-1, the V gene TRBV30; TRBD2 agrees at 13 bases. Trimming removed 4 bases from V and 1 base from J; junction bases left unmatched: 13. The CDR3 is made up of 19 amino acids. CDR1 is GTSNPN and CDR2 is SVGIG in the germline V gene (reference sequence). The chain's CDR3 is CAWTDLWTSGRRSYNEQFF. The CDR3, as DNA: TGTGCCTGGACCGATCTTTGGACTAGCGGGAGAAGATCCTACAATGAGCAGTTCTTC.

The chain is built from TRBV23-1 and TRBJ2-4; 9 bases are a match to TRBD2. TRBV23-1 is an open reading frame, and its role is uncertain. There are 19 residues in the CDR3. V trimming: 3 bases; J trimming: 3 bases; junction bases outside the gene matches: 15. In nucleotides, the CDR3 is TGCGCCAGCAGTCAGTCCTTGGATGGCGGGGGGGCTGTCAAAAACATTCAGTACTTC. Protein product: CASSQSLDGGGAVKNIQYF.

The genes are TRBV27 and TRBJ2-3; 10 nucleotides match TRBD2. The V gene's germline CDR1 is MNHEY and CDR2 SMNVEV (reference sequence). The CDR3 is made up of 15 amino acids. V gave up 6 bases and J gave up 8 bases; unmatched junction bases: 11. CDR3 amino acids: CASRKAGGTRGTQYF. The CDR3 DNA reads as TGTGCCAGCAGAAAAGCGGGGGGGACACGAGGTACGCAGTATTTT.

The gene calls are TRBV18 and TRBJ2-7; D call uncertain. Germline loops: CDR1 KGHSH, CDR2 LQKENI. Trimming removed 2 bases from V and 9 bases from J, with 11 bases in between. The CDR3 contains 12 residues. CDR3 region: CASSPMVGGQYF. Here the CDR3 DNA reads TGTGCCAGCTCACCAATGGTTGGTGGGCAGTACTTC.

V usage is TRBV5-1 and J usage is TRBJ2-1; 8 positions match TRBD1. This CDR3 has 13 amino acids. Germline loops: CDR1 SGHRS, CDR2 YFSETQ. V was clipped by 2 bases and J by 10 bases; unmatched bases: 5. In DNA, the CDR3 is TGCGCCAGCAGCTTCGAGGGGACAGGAGAGCAGTTCTTC. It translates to CASSFEGTGEQFF. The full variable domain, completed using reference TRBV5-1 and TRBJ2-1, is KAGVTQTPRYLIKTRGQQVTLSCSPISGHRSVSWYQQTPGQGLQFLFEYFSETQRNKGNFPGRFSGRQFSNSRSEMNVSTLELGDSALYLCASSFEGTGEQFFGPGTRLTVL.

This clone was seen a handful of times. The CDR3 loop is CASSYRDRGRVTGELFF. In DNA, the CDR3 is TGTGCCAGCAGTTACCGGGACAGGGGGCGAGTCACCGGGGAGCTGTTTTTT. The gene calls are TRBV2 and TRBJ2-2; 12 bases fit TRBD1. Trimming cost V 5 bases and J 4 bases; bases outside gene matches: 8. Germline assignment: CDR1 SNHLY and CDR2 FYNNEI. The CDR3 extends over 17 amino acids.

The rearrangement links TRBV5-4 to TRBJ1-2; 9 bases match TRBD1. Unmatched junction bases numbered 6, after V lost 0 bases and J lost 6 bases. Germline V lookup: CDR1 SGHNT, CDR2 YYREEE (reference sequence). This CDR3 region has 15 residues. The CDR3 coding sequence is TGTGCCAGCAGCTTGGACCATGGACAGGGGAATGGCTACACCTTC. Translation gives CASSLDHGQGNGYTF.

This CDR3 is CAWKKGLAGDPFF. The CDR3 nucleotides are TGTGCCTGGAAGAAGGGACTAGCGGGGGATCCGTTCTTC. The gene calls are TRBV30 and TRBJ2-1, with TRBD2 identical over 14 bases. The V segment lost 4 bases and the J segment 15 bases; nucleotides outside the gene matches: 8. The CDR3 covers 13 residues. The germline V gene encodes CDR1 GTSNPN and CDR2 SVGIG (reference sequence).

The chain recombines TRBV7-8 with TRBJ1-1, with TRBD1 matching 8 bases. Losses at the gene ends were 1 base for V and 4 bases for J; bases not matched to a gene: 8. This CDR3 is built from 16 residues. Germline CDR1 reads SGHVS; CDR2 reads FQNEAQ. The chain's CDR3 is CASSLESGGFGTEAFF. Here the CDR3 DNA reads TGTGCCAGCAGCTTAGAGTCAGGGGGCTTCGGCACTGAAGCTTTCTTT.

The CDR3 DNA sequence: TGTGCCAGCTCCCCGGGACAGGGAGCCGAGACCCAGTACTTC. Translated: CASSPGQGAETQYF. The chain uses TRBV18 and TRBJ2-5; 9 bases are a match to TRBD1. Germline CDR1 is KGHSH and CDR2 is LQKENI. This CDR3 region has 14 residues. V lost 6 bases to trimming and J lost 5 bases; unmatched junction nucleotides: 7.

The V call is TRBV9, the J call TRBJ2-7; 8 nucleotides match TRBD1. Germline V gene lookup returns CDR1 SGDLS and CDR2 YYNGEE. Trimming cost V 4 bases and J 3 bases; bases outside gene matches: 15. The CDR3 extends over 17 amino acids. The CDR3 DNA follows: TGTGCCAGCAGCCCCAATCCCCAGGGGGCCCTGGGCTACGAGCAGTACTTC. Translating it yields CASSPNPQGALGYEQYF.

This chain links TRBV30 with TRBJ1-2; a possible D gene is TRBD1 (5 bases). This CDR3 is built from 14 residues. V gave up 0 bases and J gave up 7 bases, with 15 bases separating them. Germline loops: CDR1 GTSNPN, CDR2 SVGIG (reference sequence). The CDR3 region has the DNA TGTGCCTGGAGTGTCAGGGTGGGCAATCGTGGCTACACCTTC. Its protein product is CAWSVRVGNRGYTF.

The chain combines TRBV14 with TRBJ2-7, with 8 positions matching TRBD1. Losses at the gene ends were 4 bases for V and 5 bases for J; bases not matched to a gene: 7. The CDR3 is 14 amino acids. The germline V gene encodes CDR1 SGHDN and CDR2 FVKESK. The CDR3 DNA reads TGTGCCAGCAGCCCATTCCAGGGGGCCAACGAGCAGTACTTC. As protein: CASSPFQGANEQYF.

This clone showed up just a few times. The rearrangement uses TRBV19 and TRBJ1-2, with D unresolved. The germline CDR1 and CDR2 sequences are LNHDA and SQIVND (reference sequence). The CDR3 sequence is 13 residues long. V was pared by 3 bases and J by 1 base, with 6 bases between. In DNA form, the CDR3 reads TGTGCCAGTAGTATGCAGGTTAACTATGGCTACACCTTC. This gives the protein CASSMQVNYGYTF.

In DNA, the CDR3 is TGCAGCGCCAGGGGACTAGTGGAGAGCACAGATACGCAGTATTTT. Translation gives CSARGLVESTDTQYF. The chain uses TRBV29-1 and TRBJ2-3, with 8 bases that match TRBD2. In germline, CDR1 is SQVTM, CDR2 ANQGSEA. CDR3 length: 15 residues. J gave up 0 bases and V 7 bases, and 9 bases lay outside the gene matches.